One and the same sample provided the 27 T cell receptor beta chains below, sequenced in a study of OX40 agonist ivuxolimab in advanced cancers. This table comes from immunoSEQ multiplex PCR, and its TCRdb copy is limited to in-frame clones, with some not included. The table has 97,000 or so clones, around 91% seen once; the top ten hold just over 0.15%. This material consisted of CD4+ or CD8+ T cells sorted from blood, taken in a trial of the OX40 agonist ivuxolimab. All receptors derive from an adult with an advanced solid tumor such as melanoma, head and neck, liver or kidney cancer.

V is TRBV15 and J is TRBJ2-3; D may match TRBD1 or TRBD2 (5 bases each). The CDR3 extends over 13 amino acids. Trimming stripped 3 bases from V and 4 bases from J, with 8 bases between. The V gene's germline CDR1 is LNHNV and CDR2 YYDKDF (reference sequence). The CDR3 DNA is TGTGCCACCAGCAGGGGGACCCCAGATACGCAGTATTTT. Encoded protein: CATSRGTPDTQYF.

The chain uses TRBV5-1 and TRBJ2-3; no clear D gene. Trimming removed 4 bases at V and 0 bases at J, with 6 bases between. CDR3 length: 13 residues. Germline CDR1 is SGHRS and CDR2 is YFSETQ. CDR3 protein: CASSRDSTDTQYF. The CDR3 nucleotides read TGCGCCAGCAGCCGAGACAGCACAGATACGCAGTATTTT.

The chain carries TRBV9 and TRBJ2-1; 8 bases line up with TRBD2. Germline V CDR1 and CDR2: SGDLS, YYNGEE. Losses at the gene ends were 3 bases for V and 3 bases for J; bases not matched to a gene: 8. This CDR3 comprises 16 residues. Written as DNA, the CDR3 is TGTGCCAGCAGCGCCAAGAGCGGGAGTCACTACAATGAGCAGTTCTTC. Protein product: CASSAKSGSHYNEQFF.

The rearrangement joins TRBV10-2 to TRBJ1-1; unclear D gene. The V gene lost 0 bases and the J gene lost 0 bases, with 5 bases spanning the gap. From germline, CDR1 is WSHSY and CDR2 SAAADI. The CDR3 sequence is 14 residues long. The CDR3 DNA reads TGCGCCAGCAGTGAGTCGACAATGAACACTGAAGCTTTCTTT. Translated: CASSESTMNTEAFF.

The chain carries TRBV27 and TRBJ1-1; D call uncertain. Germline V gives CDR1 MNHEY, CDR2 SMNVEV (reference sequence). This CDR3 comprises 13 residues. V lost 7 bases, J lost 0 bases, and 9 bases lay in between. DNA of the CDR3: TGTGCCAGCACAGACAATATGAACACTGAAGCTTTCTTT. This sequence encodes CASTDNMNTEAFF.

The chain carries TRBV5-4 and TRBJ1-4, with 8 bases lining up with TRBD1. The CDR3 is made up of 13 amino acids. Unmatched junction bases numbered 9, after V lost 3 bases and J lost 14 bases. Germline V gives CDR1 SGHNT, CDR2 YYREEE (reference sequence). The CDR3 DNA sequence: TGTGCCAGCAGCTCCGGACAGGGAAAGGTGCTGTTTTTT. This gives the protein CASSSGQGKVLFF.

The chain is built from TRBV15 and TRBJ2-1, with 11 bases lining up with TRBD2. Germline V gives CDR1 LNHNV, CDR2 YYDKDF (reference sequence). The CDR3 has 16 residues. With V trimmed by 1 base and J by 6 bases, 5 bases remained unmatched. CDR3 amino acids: CATSRAQTSGINEQFF. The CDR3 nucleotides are TGTGCCACCAGCAGAGCCCAGACTAGCGGGATCAATGAGCAGTTCTTC.

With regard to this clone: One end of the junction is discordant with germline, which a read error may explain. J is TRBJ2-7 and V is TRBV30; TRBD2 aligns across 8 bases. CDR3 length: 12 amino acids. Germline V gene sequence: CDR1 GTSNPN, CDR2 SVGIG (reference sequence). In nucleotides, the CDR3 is TGCGCGTTCGGGAGGGCCCTAGAAGAGCAGTACTTC. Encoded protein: CAFGRALEEQYF.

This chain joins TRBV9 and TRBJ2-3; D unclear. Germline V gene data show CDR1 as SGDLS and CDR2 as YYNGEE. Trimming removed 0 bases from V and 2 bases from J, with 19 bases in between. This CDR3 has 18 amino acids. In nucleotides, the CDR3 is TGTGCCAGCAGCGTAGGCCCCCGAGGTCTAGGGCTCACAGATACGCAGTATTTT. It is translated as CASSVGPRGLGLTDTQYF.

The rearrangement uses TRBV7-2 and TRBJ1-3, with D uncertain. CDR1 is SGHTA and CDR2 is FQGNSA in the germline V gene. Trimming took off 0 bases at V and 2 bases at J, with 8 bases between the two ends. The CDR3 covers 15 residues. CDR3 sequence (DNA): TGTGCCAGCAGCTTAGCGATCTGGGCTGGAAACACCATATATTTT. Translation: CASSLAIWAGNTIYF.

The CDR3 here is CAISESLLAGGETSTDTQYF. CDR3 DNA sequence: TGTGCCATCAGTGAGTCCCTCCTAGCGGGGGGCGAAACTAGCACAGATACGCAGTATTTT. The chain uses TRBV10-3 and TRBJ2-3, with 11 bases identical to TRBD2. The CDR3 length is 20 residues. CDR1 and CDR2 (germline): ENHRY, SYGVKD. V gave up 0 bases and J gave up 0 bases; unmatched junction bases: 11.

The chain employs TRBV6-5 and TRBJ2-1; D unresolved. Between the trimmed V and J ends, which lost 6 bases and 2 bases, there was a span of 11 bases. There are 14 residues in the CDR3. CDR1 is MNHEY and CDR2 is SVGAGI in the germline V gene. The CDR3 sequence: CASSQQWAYNEQFF. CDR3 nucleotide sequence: TGTGCCAGCAGCCAACAATGGGCCTACAATGAGCAGTTCTTC.

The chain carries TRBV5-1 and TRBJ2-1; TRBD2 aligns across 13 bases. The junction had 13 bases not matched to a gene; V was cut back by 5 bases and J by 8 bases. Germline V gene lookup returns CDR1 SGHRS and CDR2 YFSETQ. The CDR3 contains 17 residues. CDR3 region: CASRNRLAGGHSDEQFF. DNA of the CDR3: TGCGCCAGCAGGAATAGACTAGCGGGGGGCCATTCGGATGAGCAGTTCTTC. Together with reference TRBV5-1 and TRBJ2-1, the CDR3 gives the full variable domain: KAGVTQTPRYLIKTRGQQVTLSCSPISGHRSVSWYQQTPGQGLQFLFEYFSETQRNKGNFPGRFSGRQFSNSRSEMNVSTLELGDSALYLCASRNRLAGGHSDEQFFGPGTRLTVL.

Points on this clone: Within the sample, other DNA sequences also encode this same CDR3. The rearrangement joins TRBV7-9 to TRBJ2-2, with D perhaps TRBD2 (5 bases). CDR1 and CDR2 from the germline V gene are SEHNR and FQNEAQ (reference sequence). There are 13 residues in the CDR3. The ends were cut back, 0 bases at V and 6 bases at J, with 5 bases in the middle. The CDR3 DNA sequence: TGTGCCAGCAGCTTAGCGGGAGCCGGGGAGCTGTTTTTT. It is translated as CASSLAGAGELFF.

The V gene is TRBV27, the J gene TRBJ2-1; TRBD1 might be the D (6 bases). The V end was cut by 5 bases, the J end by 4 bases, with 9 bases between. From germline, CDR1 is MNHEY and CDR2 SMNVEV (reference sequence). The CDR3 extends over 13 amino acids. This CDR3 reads CASSRGGYNEQFF. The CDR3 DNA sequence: TGTGCCAGCAGTAGAGGGGGTTACAATGAGCAGTTCTTC.

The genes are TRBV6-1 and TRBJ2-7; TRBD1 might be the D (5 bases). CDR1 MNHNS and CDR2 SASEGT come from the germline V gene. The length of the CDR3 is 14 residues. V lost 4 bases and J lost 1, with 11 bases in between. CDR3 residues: CASSVQDGSYEQYF. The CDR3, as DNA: TGTGCCAGCAGTGTACAGGACGGGTCCTACGAGCAGTACTTC.

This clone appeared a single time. This CDR3 is CASSIDLLISGANVLTF. DNA of the CDR3: TGTGCCAGTAGTATAGATCTACTAATCTCTGGGGCCAACGTCCTGACTTTC. V gene TRBV19 combines with J gene TRBJ2-6, with D uncertain. CDR1 is LNHDA and CDR2 is SQIVND in the germline V gene (reference sequence). CDR3 length: 17 amino acids. Trimming removed 0 bases at V and 0 bases at J, with 9 bases between.

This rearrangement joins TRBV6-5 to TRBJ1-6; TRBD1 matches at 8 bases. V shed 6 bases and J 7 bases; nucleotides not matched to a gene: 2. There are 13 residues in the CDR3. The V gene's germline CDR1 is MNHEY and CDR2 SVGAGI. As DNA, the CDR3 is TGTGCCAGCAGCAGGGGGCTAAATTCACCCCTCCACTTT. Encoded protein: CASSRGLNSPLHF.

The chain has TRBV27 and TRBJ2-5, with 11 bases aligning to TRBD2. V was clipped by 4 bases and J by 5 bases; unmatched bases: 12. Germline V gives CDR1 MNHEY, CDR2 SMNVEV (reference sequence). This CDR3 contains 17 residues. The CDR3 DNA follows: TGTGCCAGCAGTTGGGCTAGCGGGAGGCCAGGAGGTGAGACCCAGTACTTC. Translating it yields CASSWASGRPGGETQYF.

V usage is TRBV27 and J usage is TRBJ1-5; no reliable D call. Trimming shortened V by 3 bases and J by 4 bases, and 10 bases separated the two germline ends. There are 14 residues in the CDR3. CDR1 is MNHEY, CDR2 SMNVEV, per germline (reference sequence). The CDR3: CASSLTGPNQPQHF. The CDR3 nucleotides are TGTGCCAGCAGTTTGACTGGGCCAAATCAGCCCCAGCATTTT.

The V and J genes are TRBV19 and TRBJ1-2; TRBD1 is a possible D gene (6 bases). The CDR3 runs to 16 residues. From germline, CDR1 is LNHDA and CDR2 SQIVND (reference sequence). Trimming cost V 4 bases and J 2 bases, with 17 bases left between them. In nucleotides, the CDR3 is TGTGCCAGTAGTACCGCGGGGGCCCTTGGGAACTATGGCTACACCTTC. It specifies CASSTAGALGNYGYTF.

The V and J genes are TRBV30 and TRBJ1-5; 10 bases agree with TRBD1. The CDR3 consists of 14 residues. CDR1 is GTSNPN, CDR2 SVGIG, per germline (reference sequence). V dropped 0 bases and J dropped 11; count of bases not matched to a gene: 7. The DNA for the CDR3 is TGTGCCTGGAGTGTAGTCGGGACAGGGGCGGCCCAGCATTTT. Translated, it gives CAWSVVGTGAAQHF.

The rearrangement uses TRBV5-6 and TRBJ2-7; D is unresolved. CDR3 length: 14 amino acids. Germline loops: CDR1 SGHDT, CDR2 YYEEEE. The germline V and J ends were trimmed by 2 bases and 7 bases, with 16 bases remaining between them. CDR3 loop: CASSFRVGLREQYF. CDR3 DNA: TGTGCCAGCAGCTTTAGAGTCGGCCTTAGGGAGCAGTACTTC.

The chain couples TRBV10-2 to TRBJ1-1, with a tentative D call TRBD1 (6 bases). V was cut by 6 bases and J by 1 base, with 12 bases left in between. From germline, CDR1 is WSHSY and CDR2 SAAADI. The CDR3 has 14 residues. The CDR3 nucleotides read TGCGCCAGCAGCCGTCCGACAGGGAACACTGAAGCTTTCTTT. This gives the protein CASSRPTGNTEAFF.

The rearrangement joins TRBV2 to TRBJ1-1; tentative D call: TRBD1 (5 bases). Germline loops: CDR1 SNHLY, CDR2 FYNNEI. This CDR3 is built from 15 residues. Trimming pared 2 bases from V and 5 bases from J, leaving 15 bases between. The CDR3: CASSERRPGGTEAFF. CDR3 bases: TGTGCCAGCAGTGAAAGACGACCGGGGGGAACTGAAGCTTTCTTT.

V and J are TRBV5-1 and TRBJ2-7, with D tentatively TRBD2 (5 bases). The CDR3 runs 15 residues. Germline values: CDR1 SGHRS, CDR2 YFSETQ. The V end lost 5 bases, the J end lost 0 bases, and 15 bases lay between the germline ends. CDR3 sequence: CASRGSYLSSYEQYF. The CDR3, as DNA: TGCGCCAGCAGGGGGAGCTACTTAAGCTCCTACGAGCAGTACTTC.

CDR3 protein: CASSLGASRGGDEKLFF. CDR3 coding DNA: TGTGCCAGCAGCTTAGGGGCTTCGCGGGGAGGCGATGAAAAACTGTTTTTT. The V and J genes are TRBV11-2 and TRBJ1-4, with D unresolved. CDR3 length equals 17 residues. V lost 1 base, J lost 6 bases, and 18 bases lay in between. The germline CDR1 and CDR2 sequences are SGHAT and FQNNGV.